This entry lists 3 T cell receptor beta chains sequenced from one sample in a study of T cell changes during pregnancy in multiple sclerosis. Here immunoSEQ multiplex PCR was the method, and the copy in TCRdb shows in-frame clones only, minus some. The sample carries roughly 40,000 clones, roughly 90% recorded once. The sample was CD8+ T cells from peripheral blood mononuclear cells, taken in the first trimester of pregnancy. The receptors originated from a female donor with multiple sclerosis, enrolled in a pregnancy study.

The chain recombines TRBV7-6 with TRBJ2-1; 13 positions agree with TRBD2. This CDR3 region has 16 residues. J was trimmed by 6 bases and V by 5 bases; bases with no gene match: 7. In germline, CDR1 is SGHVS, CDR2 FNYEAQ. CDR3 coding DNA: TGTGCCAGCAGCCTGACTAGCGGGGGGCCCGCCAATGAGCAGTTCTTC. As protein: CASSLTSGGPANEQFF.

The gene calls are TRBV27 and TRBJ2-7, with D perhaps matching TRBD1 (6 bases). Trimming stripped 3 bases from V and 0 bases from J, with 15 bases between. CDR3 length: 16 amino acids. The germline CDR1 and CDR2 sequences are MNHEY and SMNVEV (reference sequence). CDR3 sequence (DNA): TGTGCCAGCAGTTTCTCTACAGGGACCTACTCCTACGAGCAGTACTTC. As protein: CASSFSTGTYSYEQYF.

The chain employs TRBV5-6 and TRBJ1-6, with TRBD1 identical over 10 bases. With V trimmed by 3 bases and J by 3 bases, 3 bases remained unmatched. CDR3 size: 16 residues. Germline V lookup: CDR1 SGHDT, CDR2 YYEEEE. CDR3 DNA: TGTGCCAGCAGCTCAGGACAGGGGGTCTATAATTCACCCCTCCACTTT. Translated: CASSSGQGVYNSPLHF.